These T cell receptor beta chains were read from a single sample in a study of blood T cell repertoires in COVID-19. Data came from immunoSEQ multiplex PCR; TCRdb stores just in-frame clones and leaves some out. The sample lists some 170,000 clones; approximately 88% were seen once. The specimen sequenced was peripheral blood. The receptors stem from a woman aged 80 or over with active or convalescent COVID-19. Each CDR3 is given without its conserved first and last residue. Size is omitted from some rows. Given values are once, few, many or a class for expanded clones.

V gene	J gene	CDR3 length	clone size	CDR3 protein
TRBV5-1	TRBJ2-5	12	.	ASSPTTGFKTQY
TRBV12-3/TRBV12-4	TRBJ1-5	11	.	ASSQRQGQPQH
TRBV6-5	TRBJ1-4	12	.	ASSYRGLAEKLF
TRBV5-4	TRBJ1-2	13	once	ASSPPGDRRVGYT
TRBV18	TRBJ1-2	16	.	ASSPNTLWTEFNYGYT
TRBV5-6	TRBJ1-3	12	few	ASSPGSQGNTIY
TRBV7-2	TRBJ2-7	13	.	ASSLGEGGPYEQY
TRBV3-1/TRBV3-2	TRBJ2-7	11	.	ASSLRERGEQY
TRBV4-1	TRBJ1-1	14	.	ASSQDWSGMWTEAF
TRBV10-3	TRBJ2-3	10	.	AIKRTGDTQY
TRBV6-5	TRBJ1-1	14	.	ASSYGAGASRDEAF
TRBV25-1	TRBJ1-6	12	.	ASTPQGENSPLH
TRBV11-2	TRBJ2-1	14	few	ASSLGRGLEVHEQF
TRBV3-1/TRBV3-2	TRBJ1-6	12	.	ASSLIIGVSPLH
TRBV6-6	TRBJ1-2	13	.	ASSWGGDNNYGYT
TRBV19	TRBJ1-5	9	.	ASSSGGPQH
TRBV5-4	TRBJ2-7	11	.	ASSTIQGGEQY
TRBV27	TRBJ1-1	12	.	ASSPGQGNIKAF
TRBV11-2	TRBJ1-1	12	.	ASSFRSADTEAF
TRBV5-4	TRBJ2-5	13	once	ASSSASGGRETQY
TRBV25-1	TRBJ1-1	10	once	ASKEGSTEAF
TRBV6-2/TRBV6-3	TRBJ2-7	18	.	ASSYSFSAGQGVKPYEQY
TRBV6-5	TRBJ1-3	13	.	ASSYDRGAGNTIY
TRBV4-3	TRBJ1-4	13	.	ASSLAGGRGEKLF
TRBV7-9	TRBJ1-1	10	.	ASSSTQRGAF
TRBV4-1	TRBJ1-1	12	.	ASSQAGVVTEAF
TRBV9	TRBJ2-4	14	few	ASSVATGGGGNIQY
TRBV5-1	TRBJ2-3	13	.	ASSTLPGGPDTQY
TRBV4-3	TRBJ2-4	18	.	ASSQVGLNSGVSPKNIQY
TRBV5-1	TRBJ2-6	16	.	ASSGPGQVDSGANVLT
TRBV5-1	TRBJ2-5	12	.	ASSLGLAQETQY
TRBV29-1	TRBJ2-1	11	.	SVEGGLFNEQF